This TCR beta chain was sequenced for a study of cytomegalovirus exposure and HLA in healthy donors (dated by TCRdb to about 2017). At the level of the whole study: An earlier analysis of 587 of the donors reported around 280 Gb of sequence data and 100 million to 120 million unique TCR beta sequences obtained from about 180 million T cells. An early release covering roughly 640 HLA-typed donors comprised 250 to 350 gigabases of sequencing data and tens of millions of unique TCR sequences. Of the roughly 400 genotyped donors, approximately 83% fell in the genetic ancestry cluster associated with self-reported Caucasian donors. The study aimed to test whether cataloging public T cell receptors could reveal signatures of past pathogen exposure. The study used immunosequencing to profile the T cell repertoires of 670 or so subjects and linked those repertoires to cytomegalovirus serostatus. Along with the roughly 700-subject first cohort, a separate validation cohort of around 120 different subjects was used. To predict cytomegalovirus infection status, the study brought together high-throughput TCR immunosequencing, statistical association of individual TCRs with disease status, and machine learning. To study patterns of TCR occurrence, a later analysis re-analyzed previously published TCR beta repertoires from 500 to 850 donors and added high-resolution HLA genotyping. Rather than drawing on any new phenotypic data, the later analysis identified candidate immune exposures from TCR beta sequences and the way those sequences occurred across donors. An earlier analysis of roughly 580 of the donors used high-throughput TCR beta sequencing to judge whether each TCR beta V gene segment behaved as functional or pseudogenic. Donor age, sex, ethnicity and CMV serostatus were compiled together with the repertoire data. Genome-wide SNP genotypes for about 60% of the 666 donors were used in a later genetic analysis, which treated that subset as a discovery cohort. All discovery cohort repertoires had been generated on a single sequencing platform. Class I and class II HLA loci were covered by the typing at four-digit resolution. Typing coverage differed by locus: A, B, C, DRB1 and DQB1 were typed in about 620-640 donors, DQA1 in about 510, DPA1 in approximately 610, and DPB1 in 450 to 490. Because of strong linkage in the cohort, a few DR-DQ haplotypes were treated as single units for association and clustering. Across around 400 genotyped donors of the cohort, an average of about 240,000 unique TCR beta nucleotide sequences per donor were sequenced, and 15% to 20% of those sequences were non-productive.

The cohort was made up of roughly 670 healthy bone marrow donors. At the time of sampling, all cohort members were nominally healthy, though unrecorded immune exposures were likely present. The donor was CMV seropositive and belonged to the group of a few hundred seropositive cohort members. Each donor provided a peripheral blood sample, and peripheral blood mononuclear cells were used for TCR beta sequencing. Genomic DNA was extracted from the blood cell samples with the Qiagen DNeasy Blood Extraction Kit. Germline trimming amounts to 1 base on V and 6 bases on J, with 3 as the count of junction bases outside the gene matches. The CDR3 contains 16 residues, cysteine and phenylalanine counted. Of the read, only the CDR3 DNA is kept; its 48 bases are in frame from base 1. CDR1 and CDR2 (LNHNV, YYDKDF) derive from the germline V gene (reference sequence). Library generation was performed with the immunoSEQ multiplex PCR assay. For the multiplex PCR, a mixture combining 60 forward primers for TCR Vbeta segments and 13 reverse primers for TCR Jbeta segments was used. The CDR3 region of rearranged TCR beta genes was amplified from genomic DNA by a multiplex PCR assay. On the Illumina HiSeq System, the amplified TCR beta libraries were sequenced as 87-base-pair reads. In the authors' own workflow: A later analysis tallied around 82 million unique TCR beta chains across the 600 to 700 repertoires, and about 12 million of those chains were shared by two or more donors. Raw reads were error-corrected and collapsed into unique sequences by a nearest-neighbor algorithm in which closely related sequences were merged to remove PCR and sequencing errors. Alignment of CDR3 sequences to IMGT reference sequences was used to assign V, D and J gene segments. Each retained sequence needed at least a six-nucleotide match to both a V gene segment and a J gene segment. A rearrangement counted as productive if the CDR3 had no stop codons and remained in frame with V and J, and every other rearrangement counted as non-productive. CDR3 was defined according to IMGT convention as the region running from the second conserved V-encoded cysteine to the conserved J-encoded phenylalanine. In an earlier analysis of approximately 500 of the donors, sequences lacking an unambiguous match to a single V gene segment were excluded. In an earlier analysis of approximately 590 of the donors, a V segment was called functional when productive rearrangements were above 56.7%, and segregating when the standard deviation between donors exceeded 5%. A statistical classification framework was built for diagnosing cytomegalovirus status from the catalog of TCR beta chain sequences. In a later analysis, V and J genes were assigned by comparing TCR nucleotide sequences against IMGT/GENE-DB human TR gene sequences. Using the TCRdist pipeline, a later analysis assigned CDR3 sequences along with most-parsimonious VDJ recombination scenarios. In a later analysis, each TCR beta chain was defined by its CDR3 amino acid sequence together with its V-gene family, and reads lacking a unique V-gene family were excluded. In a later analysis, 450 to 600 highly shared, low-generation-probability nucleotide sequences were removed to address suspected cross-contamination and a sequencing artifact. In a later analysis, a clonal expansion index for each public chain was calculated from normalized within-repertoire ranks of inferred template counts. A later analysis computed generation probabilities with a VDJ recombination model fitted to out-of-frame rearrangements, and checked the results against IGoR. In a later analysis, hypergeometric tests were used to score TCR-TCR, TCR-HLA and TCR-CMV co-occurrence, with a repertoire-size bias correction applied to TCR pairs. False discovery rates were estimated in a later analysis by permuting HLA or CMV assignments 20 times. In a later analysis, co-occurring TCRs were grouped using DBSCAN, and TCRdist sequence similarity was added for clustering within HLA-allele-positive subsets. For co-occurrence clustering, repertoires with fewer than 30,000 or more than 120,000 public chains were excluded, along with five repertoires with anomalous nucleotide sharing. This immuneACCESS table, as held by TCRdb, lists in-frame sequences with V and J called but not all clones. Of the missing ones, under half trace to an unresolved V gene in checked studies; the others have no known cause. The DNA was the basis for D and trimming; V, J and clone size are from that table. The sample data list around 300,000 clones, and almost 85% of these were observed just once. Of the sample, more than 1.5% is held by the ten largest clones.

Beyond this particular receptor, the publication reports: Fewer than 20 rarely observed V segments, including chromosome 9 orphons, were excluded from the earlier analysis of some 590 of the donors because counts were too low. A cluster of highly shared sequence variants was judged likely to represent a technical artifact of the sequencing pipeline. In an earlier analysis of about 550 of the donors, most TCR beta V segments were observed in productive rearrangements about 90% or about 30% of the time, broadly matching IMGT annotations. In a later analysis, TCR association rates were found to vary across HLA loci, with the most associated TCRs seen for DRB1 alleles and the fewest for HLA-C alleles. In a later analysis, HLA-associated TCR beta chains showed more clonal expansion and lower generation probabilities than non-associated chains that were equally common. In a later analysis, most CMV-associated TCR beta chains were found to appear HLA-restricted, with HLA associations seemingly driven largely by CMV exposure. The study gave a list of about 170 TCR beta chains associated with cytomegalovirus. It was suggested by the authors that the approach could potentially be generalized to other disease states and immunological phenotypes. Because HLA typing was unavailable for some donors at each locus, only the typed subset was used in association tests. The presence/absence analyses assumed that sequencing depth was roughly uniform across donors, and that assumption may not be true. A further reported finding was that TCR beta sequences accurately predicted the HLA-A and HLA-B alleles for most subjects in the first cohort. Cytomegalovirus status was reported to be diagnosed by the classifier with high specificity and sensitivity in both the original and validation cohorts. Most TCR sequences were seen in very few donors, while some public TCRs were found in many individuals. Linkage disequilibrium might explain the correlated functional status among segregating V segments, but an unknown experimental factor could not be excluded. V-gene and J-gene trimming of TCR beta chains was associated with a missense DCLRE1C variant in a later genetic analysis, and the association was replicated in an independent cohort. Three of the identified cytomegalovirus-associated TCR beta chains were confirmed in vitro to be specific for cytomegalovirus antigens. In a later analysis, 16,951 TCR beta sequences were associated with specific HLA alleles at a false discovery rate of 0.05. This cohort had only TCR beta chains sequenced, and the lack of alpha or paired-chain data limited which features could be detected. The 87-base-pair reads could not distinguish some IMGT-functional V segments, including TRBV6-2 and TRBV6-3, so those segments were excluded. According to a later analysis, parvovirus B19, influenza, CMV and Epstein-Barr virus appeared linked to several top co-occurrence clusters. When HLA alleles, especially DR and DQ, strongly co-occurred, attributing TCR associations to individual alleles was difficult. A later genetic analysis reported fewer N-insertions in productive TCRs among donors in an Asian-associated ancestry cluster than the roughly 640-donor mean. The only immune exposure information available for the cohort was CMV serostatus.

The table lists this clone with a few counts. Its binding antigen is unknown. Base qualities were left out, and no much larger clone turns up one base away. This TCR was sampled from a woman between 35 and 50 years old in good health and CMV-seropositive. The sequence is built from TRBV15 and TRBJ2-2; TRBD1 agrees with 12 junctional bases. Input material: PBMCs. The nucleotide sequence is TGTGCCACCAGCAGAGGGGACAGGGGGCCCCCCGGGGAGCTGTTTTTT. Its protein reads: CATSRGDRGPPGELFF.